A single sample is the source of the 10 T cell receptor beta chains below, sequenced in a study of blood T cell repertoires in COVID-19. Data came from immunoSEQ multiplex PCR; TCRdb stores just in-frame clones and leaves some out. Of around 140,000 clones listed, approximately 87% are singletons. Sequenced material: peripheral blood. The origin of the receptors is a man aged 45-65 years who had recovered from COVID-19.

This chain joins TRBV5-1 and TRBJ2-1, with D tentatively TRBD2 (6 bases). The CDR3 consists of 13 residues. CDR1 is SGHRS, CDR2 YFSETQ, per germline. V lost 1 base to trimming and J lost 8 bases, with 10 bases between them. In DNA, the CDR3 is TGCGCCAGCAGCTTGAAGGGAGGAGATGAGCAGTTCTTC. It encodes CASSLKGGDEQFF.

In regard to this clone: Relative to the germline gene, one junction end is altered; a read error may explain this. The V call is TRBV4-1, the J call TRBJ1-1, with TRBD1 as a possible D gene (6 bases). The germline V gene has CDR1 MGHRA and CDR2 YSYEKL. This CDR3 has 16 amino acids. The CDR3 region has the DNA TGCGCCAGCAGCCAAGTTTCGGCATCCGGGGACACGGAAGCTTTCTTT. It translates to CASSQVSASGDTEAFF.

The rearrangement links TRBV5-1 to TRBJ2-5, with D uncertain. The CDR3 is 14 amino acids. Germline V gives CDR1 SGHRS, CDR2 YFSETQ. V dropped 0 bases and J dropped 1 base, with 7 bases sitting between them. CDR3 DNA: TGCGCCAGCAGCTTGGAGAGGCCCCAAGAGACCCAGTACTTC. It is translated as CASSLERPQETQYF.

The chain employs TRBV25-1 and TRBJ2-1, with D perhaps TRBD2 (6 bases). The CDR3 is 16 amino acids. CDR1 MGHDK and CDR2 SYGVNS come from the germline V gene. Trimming cost V 7 bases and J 0 bases, with 16 bases left between them. CDR3 nucleotides: TGTGCCAGCACTCCCCGCGGGGTGAGCTCCTACAATGAGCAGTTCTTC. Amino acid sequence: CASTPRGVSSYNEQFF.

The genes are TRBV10-3 and TRBJ2-2, with D perhaps TRBD2 (5 bases). Germline V CDR1 and CDR2: ENHRY, SYGVKD. The V and J ends lost 2 bases and 0 bases respectively, with 10 bases between them. The CDR3 is 16 residues long. In DNA, the CDR3 is TGTGCCATCAGTGAGCCCGCCGGGGCGAACACCGGGGAGCTGTTTTTT. The encoded protein is CAISEPAGANTGELFF.

V is TRBV7-2 and J is TRBJ2-2, with a weak D call TRBD2 (6 bases). Trimming left V 5 bases short and J 5 bases short, with 24 bases between. The CDR3 spans 18 residues. CDR1 is SGHTA, CDR2 FQGNSA, per germline. The CDR3 is CASSTTEARLVGTGELFF. In nucleotides, the CDR3 is TGTGCCAGCAGCACGACAGAGGCCCGACTAGTGGGTACCGGGGAGCTGTTTTTT.

The chain links TRBV27 to TRBJ2-1; 13 nucleotides match TRBD2. The CDR3 runs 15 residues. The trim removed 5 bases at V and 5 bases at J, leaving 3 bases unmatched. Germline V lookup: CDR1 MNHEY, CDR2 SMNVEV (reference sequence). The CDR3 DNA reads TGTGCCAGCAGTGATGGGACTAGCGGGGACAATGAGCAGTTCTTC. Protein sequence: CASSDGTSGDNEQFF.

CDR3 in amino acids: CASSYSARDSPLHF. In DNA, the CDR3 is TGTGCCAGCAGTTACTCCGCCCGGGATTCACCCCTCCACTTT. The chain is built from TRBV6-5 and TRBJ1-6; D call uncertain. Trimming took off 0 bases at V and 8 bases at J, with 8 bases between the two ends. CDR3 length: 14 amino acids. Per the germline V gene, CDR1 is MNHEY and CDR2 is SVGAGI.

The chain joins TRBV6-5 to TRBJ1-2, with 7 bases identical to TRBD1. Germline assignment: CDR1 MNHEY and CDR2 SVGAGI. This CDR3 is 14 amino acids long. The junction had 6 bases not matched to a gene; V was cut back by 0 bases and J by 8 bases. CDR3 DNA sequence: TGTGCCAGCAGTTACTCGACAGGGCTTGGCGGCTACACCTTC. Translating gives CASSYSTGLGGYTF.

This clone has only a few counts. The chain uses TRBV6-6 and TRBJ1-2, with D perhaps TRBD1 (6 bases). The CDR3 length is 13 residues. V gave up 8 bases and J gave up 3 bases, with 13 bases separating them. CDR1 is MNHNY, CDR2 SVGAGI, per germline (reference sequence). This CDR3 is CASCAGTHYGYTF. In DNA form, the CDR3 reads TGTGCCAGCTGCGCCGGGACACACTATGGCTACACCTTC.